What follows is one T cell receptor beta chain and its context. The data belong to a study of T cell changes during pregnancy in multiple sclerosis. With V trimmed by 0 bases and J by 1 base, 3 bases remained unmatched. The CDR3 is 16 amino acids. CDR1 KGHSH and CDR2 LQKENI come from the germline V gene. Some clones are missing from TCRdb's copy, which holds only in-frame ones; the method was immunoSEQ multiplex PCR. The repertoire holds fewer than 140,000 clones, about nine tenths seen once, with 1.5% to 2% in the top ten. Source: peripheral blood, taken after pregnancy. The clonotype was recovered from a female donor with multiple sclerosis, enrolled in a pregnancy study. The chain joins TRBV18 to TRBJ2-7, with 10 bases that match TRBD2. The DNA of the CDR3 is TGTGCCAGCTCACCACCAGCTAGCGGGGGTTCCTACGAGCAGTACTTC. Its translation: CASSPPASGGSYEQYF.